The 20 T cell receptor beta chains below were found in one sample sequenced in a study of T-cell reconstitution after alpha-beta-depleted transplantation in children. Findings and limits, study-wide: A year had passed since transplant, and T-cell counts and diversity by then came mostly from newly produced T cells.

No antigen is known for these receptors. Construction of the TCRbeta library involved unique molecular identifiers. One entry per CDR3 protein, called by TCRdb with MiXCR from the PCR reads. In the table there are fewer than 350,000 distinct CDR3 sequences, around 7.3% of which are singletons. Sequenced material: peripheral blood, taken 360 days after TCRalphabeta/CD19-depleted stem cell transplant. All receptors come from a female patient between 2 and 15 years old who had a stem cell transplant for Fanconi anemia, so the T cells may come from the graft donor.

The table lists this clonotype with many counts. The rearrangement uses TRBV15 and TRBJ2-2, with D possibly TRBD2 on 5 matching bases. The ends were cut back, 0 bases at V and 2 bases at J, with 13 bases in the middle. Germline V CDR1 and CDR2: LNHNV, YYDKDF (reference sequence). There are 17 residues in the CDR3. For the CDR3, the DNA is TGTGCCACCAGCAGAGATCGGCTAGCCGAAAACACCGGGGAGCTGTTTTTT. Its translation: CATSRDRLAENTGELFF.

This clonotype appeared many times. This chain uses TRBV18 with TRBJ1-2; the D gene is possibly TRBD1 (5 bases). Germline CDR1 is KGHSH and CDR2 is LQKENI. With 3 bases removed from V and 3 bases from J, the gap between germline ends came to 8 bases. CDR3 length: 13 residues. CDR3: CASSPDRYYGYTF. The DNA for the CDR3 is TGTGCCAGCTCACCCGACAGATACTATGGCTACACCTTC.

This clonotype has ten or more counts. This chain links TRBV20-1 with TRBJ2-1, with D possibly matching TRBD2 (6 bases). With 6 bases removed from V and 8 bases from J, the gap between germline ends came to 20 bases. The CDR3 loop spans 14 amino acids. Germline CDR1 and CDR2: DFQATT and SNEGSKA (reference sequence). The CDR3 DNA is TGCAGTGCCATACGGGAGCCTAGACGCGATGAGCAGTTCTTC. The encoded protein is CSAIREPRRDEQFF.

The gene calls are TRBV20-1 and TRBJ1-1; no firm D call. Trimming removed 3 bases at V and 0 bases at J, with 14 bases between. CDR1 DFQATT and CDR2 SNEGSKA come from the germline V gene (reference sequence). The CDR3 totals 15 residues. The CDR3 reads CSARRQTWLNTEAFF. CDR3 bases: TGCAGTGCTAGGCGGCAGACCTGGCTGAACACTGAAGCTTTCTTT.

The genes are TRBV9 and TRBJ2-7; 11 bases align to TRBD2. This CDR3 spans 15 amino acids. V trimming: 3 bases; J trimming: 2 bases; junction bases outside the gene matches: 4. In germline, CDR1 is SGDLS, CDR2 YYNGEE. CDR3 amino acids: CASSGGLAETYEQYF. In nucleotides, the CDR3 is TGTGCCAGCAGCGGGGGACTAGCGGAAACCTACGAGCAGTACTTC.

The gene calls are TRBV9 and TRBJ2-3, with D possibly TRBD2 on 7 matching bases. Germline V CDR1 and CDR2: SGDLS, YYNGEE. The CDR3 contains 16 residues. V shed 0 bases and J shed 1 base, with 12 bases lying between them. Here the CDR3 DNA reads TGTGCCAGCAGCGTAGGGGGGGGCAGAGGCACAGATACGCAGTATTTT. Protein sequence: CASSVGGGRGTDTQYF.

The CDR3 here is CASSYNRPRGTNQPQHF. The CDR3, as DNA: TGTGCCAGCAGTTATAACAGGCCTAGAGGGACCAATCAGCCCCAGCATTTT. V and J are TRBV6-5 and TRBJ1-5, with D perhaps matching TRBD1 (5 bases). Germline-derived CDR1 and CDR2 are MNHEY and SVGAGI. Trimming took off 3 bases at V and 3 bases at J, with 18 bases between the two ends. This CDR3 region has 17 residues.

V usage is TRBV30 and J usage is TRBJ2-7; D not certain. CDR3 length: 12 amino acids. With 4 bases removed from V and 4 bases from J, the gap between germline ends came to 11 bases. Germline-derived CDR1 and CDR2 are GTSNPN and SVGIG (reference sequence). The CDR3 coding sequence is TGTGCCTGGACCAAGGACGGATACGAGCAGTACTTC. It is translated as CAWTKDGYEQYF.

This clonotype was recorded a few times. The CDR3: CASSYRQGLSGANVLTF. DNA for the CDR3: TGTGCCAGCAGTTACCGTCAGGGGCTCTCTGGGGCCAACGTCCTGACTTTC. This chain uses TRBV6-2 or TRBV6-3 with TRBJ2-6; D possibly corresponds to TRBD1 (6 bases). Germline values: CDR1 MNHEY, CDR2 SVGEGT. The germline V and J ends were trimmed by 2 bases and 0 bases, with 11 bases remaining between them. There are 17 residues in the CDR3.

This clonotype was picked up a small number of times. CDR3 bases: TGTGCCAGCTCACCTAGGTGGGCATTCGAGCAGTACTTC. This translates into CASSPRWAFEQYF. The V call is TRBV18, the J call TRBJ2-7; D is unresolved. V was shortened by 3 bases and J by 6 bases, with 12 bases between the two germline ends. Germline CDR1 and CDR2: KGHSH and LQKENI. The CDR3 covers 13 residues.

The rearrangement links TRBV5-4 to TRBJ1-1; possible D gene TRBD1, 6 bases. The V end lost 9 bases, the J end lost 2 bases, and 17 bases lay between the germline ends. The CDR3 extends over 14 amino acids. Germline V gene data show CDR1 as SGHNT and CDR2 as YYREEE (reference sequence). CDR3 sequence (DNA): TGTGCCATGAGCCCCGGGGGCCTCAACACTGAAGCTTTCTTT. Translation gives CAMSPGGLNTEAFF.

At least ten counts were recorded for this clonotype. The chain carries TRBV9 and TRBJ2-1; no definite D call. The CDR3 is 15 residues long. CDR1 is SGDLS and CDR2 is YYNGEE in the germline V gene. V dropped 4 bases and J dropped 0 bases, with 11 bases sitting between them. CDR3 sequence reads: CASSPRLSSYNEQFF. In DNA form, the CDR3 reads TGTGCCAGCAGCCCCAGACTGAGCTCCTACAATGAGCAGTTCTTC.

In this sample, this clonotype turned up a few times. V gene TRBV9 combines with J gene TRBJ1-2; 7 bases fit TRBD1. The CDR3 extends over 15 amino acids. Germline lookup yields CDR1 SGDLS and CDR2 YYNGEE. V gave up 6 bases and J gave up 2 bases; unmatched junction bases: 10. This chain's CDR3 is CASTVSGTANYGYTF. In DNA form, the CDR3 reads TGTGCCAGCACCGTTTCCGGGACAGCCAACTATGGCTACACCTTC.

This clonotype showed up many times. The chain combines TRBV28 with TRBJ1-2; D remains unclear. The CDR3 sequence is 14 residues long. Trimming took off 1 base at V and 9 bases at J, with 15 bases between the two ends. The germline CDR1 and CDR2 sequences are MDHEN and SYDVKM. The DNA of the CDR3 is TGTGCCAGCAGTTTATCGGGAGGCGGGTGGTGCTACACCTTC. Protein: CASSLSGGGWCYTF.

This clonotype came up many times. The J gene is TRBJ1-2, the V gene TRBV2; D is uncertain. The V end was cut by 4 bases, the J end by 8 bases, with 8 bases between. The germline V gene has CDR1 SNHLY and CDR2 FYNNEI. The CDR3 runs to 11 residues. The CDR3 nucleotides are TGTGCCAGCAGTGTATATATGGGCTACACCTTC. Residues: CASSVYMGYTF.

This clonotype has ten or more counts. The chain combines TRBV7-8 with TRBJ1-1; D is unclear. The CDR3 length is 15 residues. Germline values: CDR1 SGHVS, CDR2 FQNEAQ. Trimming removed 1 base at V and 0 bases at J, with 9 bases between. CDR3 DNA: TGTGCCAGCAGCTTAGATATGCTAATGAACACTGAAGCTTTCTTT. The encoded protein is CASSLDMLMNTEAFF.

This clonotype was counted once. A much larger clone lies a single base off, so this may be a read error. V usage is TRBV6-1 and J usage is TRBJ2-7; possible D gene TRBD2, 5 bases. The CDR3 has 15 amino acids. Germline V gene data show CDR1 as MNHNS and CDR2 as SASEGT. V dropped 5 bases and J dropped 3 bases, with 17 bases sitting between them. The CDR3 bases are TGTGCCAGCAGTCGGGGTTCAAATAGGAGCTACGAGCAGTACTTC. Translated, it gives CASSRGSNRSYEQYF.

This clonotype was found many times. The V and J genes are TRBV29-1 and TRBJ2-5; D ambiguous. The CDR3 sequence is 12 residues long. Germline CDR1 is SQVTM and CDR2 is ANQGSEA. V was cut by 4 bases and J by 2 bases, with 8 bases left in between. DNA of the CDR3: TGCAGCGTTGCGCCCTGGCAAGAGACCCAGTACTTC. Protein: CSVAPWQETQYF.

In this sample, this clonotype turned up a few times. V usage is TRBV20-1 and J usage is TRBJ1-2, with 10 bases aligning to TRBD1. The CDR3 has 14 residues. The J segment lost 4 bases and the V segment lost 0 bases, leaving 2 bases of the junction unmatched. Germline values: CDR1 DFQATT, CDR2 SNEGSKA (reference sequence). The CDR3 DNA reads as TGCAGTGCTAGAGAATGGACAGGGGGCTATGGCTACACCTTC. Its protein product is CSAREWTGGYGYTF.

This clonotype was seen at least ten times. This chain links TRBV12-3 or TRBV12-4 with TRBJ2-1; TRBD2 matches 9 bases. The CDR3 loop spans 17 amino acids. J gave up 9 bases and V 3 bases, and 15 bases lay outside the gene matches. In DNA, the CDR3 is TGTGCCAGCAGTTTTAGATTGGGCGCTAGCGGGACCTCTGAGCAGTTCTTC. It specifies CASSFRLGASGTSEQFF.